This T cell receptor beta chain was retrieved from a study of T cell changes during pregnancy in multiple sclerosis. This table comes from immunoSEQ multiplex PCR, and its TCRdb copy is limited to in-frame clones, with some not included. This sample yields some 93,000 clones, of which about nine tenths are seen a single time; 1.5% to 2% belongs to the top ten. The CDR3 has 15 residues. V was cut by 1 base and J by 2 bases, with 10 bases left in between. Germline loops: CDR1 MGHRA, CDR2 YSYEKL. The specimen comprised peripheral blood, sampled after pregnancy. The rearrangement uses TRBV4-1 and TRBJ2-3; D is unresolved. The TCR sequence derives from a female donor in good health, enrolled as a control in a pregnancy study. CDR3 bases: TGCGCCAGCAGCCAAGCAATGCGGAACACAGATACGCAGTATTTT. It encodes CASSQAMRNTDTQYF.